The rows below give T cell receptor beta chains drawn from one sample of a study of shared clonotypes between healthy human individuals. Sequenced by immunoSEQ multiplex PCR; TCRdb stores in-frame clones only, minus some. This sample has some 1 million clones, with around 74% found just once. Sequencing used memory CD4+ T cells sorted from blood. The source of these receptors is a man between 18 and 29 years old in good health. Both conserved end residues are part of each CDR3. Each record gives: clone size, J gene, V gene, D gene, CDR3 protein, CDR3 DNA. The D gene is left open where the match is weak. For some rows the clone size is stated as once, few or many, or as a class when expanded; others skip it.

clone size: -; J gene: TRBJ2-7; V gene: TRBV7-9; D gene: -; CDR3 protein: CASSLGTYEQYF; CDR3 DNA: TGTGCCAGCAGCCTTGGGACCTACGAGCAGTACTTC
clone size: -; J gene: TRBJ2-7; V gene: TRBV6-1; D gene: TRBD1; CDR3 protein: CASGVDRGDYEQYF; CDR3 DNA: TGTGCCAGCGGGGTCGACAGGGGAGACTACGAGCAGTACTTC
clone size: few; J gene: TRBJ1-4; V gene: TRBV6-6; D gene: -; CDR3 protein: CASSRARAANEKLFF; CDR3 DNA: TGTGCCAGCAGTAGGGCTAGGGCAGCTAATGAAAAACTGTTTTTT
clone size: -; J gene: TRBJ1-1; V gene: TRBV2; D gene: TRBD1; CDR3 protein: CASMGDSTFTEAFF; CDR3 DNA: TGTGCCAGCATGGGGGACAGTACGTTCACTGAAGCTTTCTTT
clone size: -; J gene: TRBJ2-3; V gene: TRBV7-6; D gene: TRBD2; CDR3 protein: CASSPTSGPITDTQYF; CDR3 DNA: TGTGCCAGCAGCCCGACTAGCGGGCCAATCACAGATACGCAGTATTTT
clone size: -; J gene: TRBJ2-1; V gene: TRBV6-6; D gene: -; CDR3 protein: CASSYYGDCGNNEQFF; CDR3 DNA: TGTGCCAGCAGTTACTATGGGGACTGCGGTAACAATGAGCAGTTCTTC
clone size: -; J gene: TRBJ2-2; V gene: TRBV2; D gene: -; CDR3 protein: CASVDRITNTGELFF; CDR3 DNA: TGTGCCAGCGTGGACCGAATTACTAACACCGGGGAGCTGTTTTTT
clone size: -; J gene: TRBJ1-5; V gene: TRBV2; D gene: -; CDR3 protein: CASIEQENSNQPQHF; CDR3 DNA: TGTGCCAGCATCGAACAGGAAAATAGCAATCAGCCCCAGCATTTT
clone size: few; J gene: TRBJ2-7; V gene: TRBV27; D gene: TRBD2; CDR3 protein: CASSARRGGYEQYF; CDR3 DNA: TGTGCCAGCAGCGCCCGGCGGGGGGGTTACGAGCAGTACTTC
clone size: many; J gene: TRBJ2-7; V gene: TRBV30; D gene: -; CDR3 protein: CAWSVRGDTYF; CDR3 DNA: TGTGCCTGGAGTGTACGGGGGGACACCTACTTC
clone size: -; J gene: TRBJ2-1; V gene: TRBV14; D gene: -; CDR3 protein: CASSLSGNSYNEQFF; CDR3 DNA: TGTGCCAGCAGCCTTAGCGGAAACTCCTACAATGAGCAGTTCTTC
clone size: once; J gene: TRBJ2-7; V gene: TRBV6-1; D gene: TRBD2; CDR3 protein: CASSNSGRLGEQYF; CDR3 DNA: TGTGCCAGCAGTAATAGCGGGAGACTGGGAGAGCAGTACTTC
clone size: -; J gene: TRBJ2-7; V gene: TRBV28; D gene: TRBD1; CDR3 protein: CASSLQGARHEQYF; CDR3 DNA: TGTGCCAGCAGTTTACAGGGGGCGCGTCACGAGCAGTACTTC
clone size: -; J gene: TRBJ2-7; V gene: TRBV27; D gene: -; CDR3 protein: CASSRRDGAYEQYF; CDR3 DNA: TGTGCCAGCAGTCGGCGGGACGGTGCCTACGAGCAGTACTTC
clone size: -; J gene: TRBJ2-2; V gene: TRBV4-2; D gene: TRBD2; CDR3 protein: CASSQELAGVGTGELFF; CDR3 DNA: TGTGCCAGCAGCCAAGAACTAGCGGGGGTGGGCACCGGGGAGCTGTTTTTT
clone size: few; J gene: TRBJ2-6; V gene: TRBV6-5; D gene: -; CDR3 protein: CASSYVPAGANVLTF; CDR3 DNA: TGTGCCAGCAGTTACGTCCCAGCTGGGGCCAACGTCCTGACTTTC
clone size: -; J gene: TRBJ1-1; V gene: TRBV6-6; D gene: -; CDR3 protein: CASSYSTTEAFF; CDR3 DNA: TGTGCCAGCAGTTACTCGACCACTGAAGCTTTCTTT
clone size: -; J gene: TRBJ1-2; V gene: TRBV6-5; D gene: -; CDR3 protein: CASSSTVSYGYTF; CDR3 DNA: TGTGCCAGCAGCTCGACAGTATCCTATGGCTACACCTTC
clone size: -; J gene: TRBJ2-3; V gene: TRBV4-1; D gene: -; CDR3 protein: CASSQSKDTQYF; CDR3 DNA: TGCGCCAGCAGCCAGTCAAAGGATACGCAGTATTTT
clone size: -; J gene: TRBJ2-3; V gene: TRBV7-2; D gene: -; CDR3 protein: CASSLRGVASSSADTQYF; CDR3 DNA: TGTGCCAGCAGCCTCCGCGGGGTGGCATCATCCTCCGCAGATACGCAGTATTTT
clone size: -; J gene: TRBJ2-7; V gene: TRBV5-1; D gene: TRBD1; CDR3 protein: CASTDPLRDRGHEQYF; CDR3 DNA: TGCGCCAGCACCGATCCCCTCCGGGACAGGGGCCACGAGCAGTACTTC
clone size: -; J gene: TRBJ1-5; V gene: TRBV18; D gene: TRBD1; CDR3 protein: CASSLSGTGISQPQHF; CDR3 DNA: TGTGCCAGCTCACTATCCGGGACAGGGATATCTCAGCCCCAGCATTTT
clone size: -; J gene: TRBJ1-2; V gene: TRBV10-3; D gene: TRBD1; CDR3 protein: CAISPGQGDGYTF; CDR3 DNA: TGTGCCATCAGTCCGGGACAGGGGGATGGCTACACCTTC
clone size: -; J gene: TRBJ1-5; V gene: TRBV28; D gene: -; CDR3 protein: CASSSPGDPQSNQPQHF; CDR3 DNA: TGTGCCAGCAGTTCCCCTGGGGACCCTCAGAGCAATCAGCCCCAGCATTTT
clone size: -; J gene: TRBJ1-6; V gene: TRBV10-1; D gene: -; CDR3 protein: CASSDESSYNSPLHF; CDR3 DNA: TGCGCCAGCAGTGATGAGAGCTCCTATAATTCACCCCTCCACTTT
clone size: few; J gene: TRBJ2-2; V gene: TRBV11-3; D gene: TRBD2; CDR3 protein: CASSLARGGRTGELFF; CDR3 DNA: TGTGCCAGCAGCTTAGCGCGGGGGGGCCGCACCGGGGAGCTGTTTTTT
clone size: -; J gene: TRBJ2-1; V gene: TRBV2; D gene: TRBD2; CDR3 protein: CASRRAGGPYNEQFF; CDR3 DNA: TGTGCCAGCAGAAGAGCGGGAGGGCCTTACAATGAGCAGTTCTTC
clone size: once; J gene: TRBJ1-4; V gene: TRBV4-3; D gene: TRBD1; CDR3 protein: CASSQDRGGGNEKLFF; CDR3 DNA: TGCGCCAGCAGCCAAGATAGAGGGGGCGGAAATGAAAAACTGTTTTTT
clone size: few; J gene: TRBJ2-1; V gene: TRBV5-7; D gene: -; CDR3 protein: CASSFRQGTHNEQFF; CDR3 DNA: TGTGCCAGCAGCTTTCGGCAGGGGACACACAATGAGCAGTTCTTC
clone size: -; J gene: TRBJ2-5; V gene: TRBV7-2; D gene: TRBD2; CDR3 protein: CASSLAPGGSGQETQYF; CDR3 DNA: TGTGCCAGCAGCTTAGCCCCCGGGGGGAGCGGCCAAGAGACCCAGTACTTC
clone size: few; J gene: TRBJ1-1; V gene: TRBV29-1; D gene: TRBD1; CDR3 protein: CSVTGTANTEAFF; CDR3 DNA: TGCAGCGTGACCGGGACAGCAAACACTGAAGCTTTCTTT
clone size: -; J gene: TRBJ2-3; V gene: TRBV2; D gene: -; CDR3 protein: CASSSDGISTDTQYF; CDR3 DNA: TGTGCCAGCAGTTCAGACGGGATTAGCACAGATACGCAGTATTTT
clone size: -; J gene: TRBJ1-1; V gene: TRBV30; D gene: -; CDR3 protein: CAWSPGRGAEAFF; CDR3 DNA: TGTGCCTGGAGTCCAGGAAGGGGGGCGGAAGCTTTCTTT
clone size: -; J gene: TRBJ2-6; V gene: TRBV5-1; D gene: -; CDR3 protein: CASLRGPGANVLTF; CDR3 DNA: TGCGCCAGCCTACGAGGGCCTGGGGCCAACGTCCTGACTTTC
clone size: -; J gene: TRBJ1-1; V gene: TRBV6-6; D gene: TRBD1; CDR3 protein: CASSPDRVNTEAFF; CDR3 DNA: TGTGCCAGCAGTCCGGACAGGGTCAACACTGAAGCTTTCTTT
clone size: few; J gene: TRBJ1-4; V gene: TRBV6-5; D gene: TRBD1; CDR3 protein: CASSNNWDRNEKLFF; CDR3 DNA: TGTGCCAGCAGCAACAACTGGGACAGGAATGAAAAACTGTTTTTT
clone size: -; J gene: TRBJ1-5; V gene: TRBV7-2; D gene: -; CDR3 protein: CASSLSGQSNQPQHF; CDR3 DNA: TGTGCCAGCAGCTTATCCGGACAGAGCAATCAGCCCCAGCATTTT
clone size: -; J gene: TRBJ2-2; V gene: TRBV27; D gene: TRBD2; CDR3 protein: CASSLQGLPTGELFF; CDR3 DNA: TGTGCCAGCAGTCTCCAGGGACTACCCACCGGGGAGCTGTTTTTT
clone size: -; J gene: TRBJ1-2; V gene: TRBV7-2; D gene: TRBD1; CDR3 protein: CASSPGQGRIYGYTF; CDR3 DNA: TGTGCCAGCAGCCCGGGACAGGGACGAATCTATGGCTACACCTTC
clone size: -; J gene: TRBJ2-1; V gene: TRBV27; D gene: -; CDR3 protein: CASSRVGNEQFF; CDR3 DNA: TGTGCCAGCAGTAGGGTGGGCAATGAGCAGTTCTTC
clone size: -; J gene: TRBJ2-1; V gene: TRBV19; D gene: -; CDR3 protein: CASSIWAGQGDNEQFF; CDR3 DNA: TGTGCCAGTAGTATCTGGGCCGGGCAGGGCGACAATGAGCAGTTCTTC
clone size: few; J gene: TRBJ1-6; V gene: TRBV2; D gene: -; CDR3 protein: CASSQGRVDSPLHF; CDR3 DNA: TGTGCCAGCAGCCAGGGACGGGTGGATTCACCCCTCCACTTT
clone size: -; J gene: TRBJ2-7; V gene: TRBV19; D gene: TRBD2; CDR3 protein: CASSIRSRGGGYEQYF; CDR3 DNA: TGTGCCAGTAGTATCCGGTCGCGGGGGGGCGGTTACGAGCAGTACTTC
clone size: once; J gene: TRBJ2-3; V gene: TRBV7-6; D gene: -; CDR3 protein: CASSPRRVSRTDTQYF; CDR3 DNA: TGTGCCAGCAGCCCCCGCCGGGTTTCGCGCACAGATACGCAGTATTTT
clone size: many; J gene: TRBJ2-2; V gene: TRBV2; D gene: -; CDR3 protein: CASRPTGLLTGELFF; CDR3 DNA: TGTGCCAGCAGGCCGACAGGTCTCCTCACCGGGGAGCTGTTTTTT
clone size: -; J gene: TRBJ2-6; V gene: TRBV9; D gene: -; CDR3 protein: CASSVSGDLGANVLTF; CDR3 DNA: TGTGCCAGCAGCGTAAGCGGCGACCTTGGGGCCAACGTCCTGACTTTC